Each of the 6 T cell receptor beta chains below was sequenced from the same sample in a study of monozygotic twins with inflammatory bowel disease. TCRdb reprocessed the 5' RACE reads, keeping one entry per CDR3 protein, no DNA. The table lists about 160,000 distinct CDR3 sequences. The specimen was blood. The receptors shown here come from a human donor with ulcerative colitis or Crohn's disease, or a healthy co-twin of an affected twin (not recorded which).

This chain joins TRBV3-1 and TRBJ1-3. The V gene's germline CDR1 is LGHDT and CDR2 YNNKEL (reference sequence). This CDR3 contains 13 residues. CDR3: CASSINSGNTIYF.

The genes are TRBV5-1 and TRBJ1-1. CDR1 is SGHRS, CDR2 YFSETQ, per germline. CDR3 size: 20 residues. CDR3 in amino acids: CASSFRVRRGVAGRYTEAFF.

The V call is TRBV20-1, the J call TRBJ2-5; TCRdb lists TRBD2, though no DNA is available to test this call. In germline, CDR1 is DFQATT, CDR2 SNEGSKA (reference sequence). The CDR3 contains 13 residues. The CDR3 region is CSARTSGRETQYF.

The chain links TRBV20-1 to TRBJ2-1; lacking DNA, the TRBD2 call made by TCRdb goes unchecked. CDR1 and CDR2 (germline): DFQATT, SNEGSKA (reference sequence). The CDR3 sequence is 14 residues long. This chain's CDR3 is CSARVPSGSNEQFF.

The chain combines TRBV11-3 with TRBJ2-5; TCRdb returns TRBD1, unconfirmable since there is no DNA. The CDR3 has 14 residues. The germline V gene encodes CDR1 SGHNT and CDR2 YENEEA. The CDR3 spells CASSLEGPQETQYF.

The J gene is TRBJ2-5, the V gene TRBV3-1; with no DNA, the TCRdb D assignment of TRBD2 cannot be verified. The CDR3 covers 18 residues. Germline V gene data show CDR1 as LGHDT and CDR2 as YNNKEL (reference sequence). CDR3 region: CASSQGQTSGGAWETQYF.